The T cell receptor (beta chain) described here comes from a study of T cell responses to AZD1222 COVID-19 vaccine (dated by TCRdb to the early 2020s). In the study overall: TCR sequencing was performed for 230 to 250 trial participants, of whom about 200 were given two doses of AZD1222 and around 25 were given two doses of MenACWY control vaccine. Trial participants were enrolled into age subgroups of 18-55, 56-69 and 70-plus years, which contained 148, 28 and 57 TCR-sequenced participants, respectively.

Interpreted using the paper, the time point label stands for: about 28 days (+/-7) after the second vaccine dose. AZD1222 recipients with second doses at about 4 weeks or about 12 weeks were pooled, because spike-specific TCR depth and breadth did not differ between schedules. Vaccinee samples came from UK trials COV001 and COV002, including a single-blind randomized controlled phase 2/3 trial of AZD1222 (ChAdOx1 nCoV-19) in healthy adults. Trial participant PBMC samples were collected at day 0 and day 28 after the second dose for TCRbeta chain sequencing. The CDR3 regions of human TCRbeta chains were analyzed by immunosequencing. In the authors' own workflow: TCRs in the repertoires were compared against a reference library of SARS-CoV-2-specific TCRs that had been generated with the MIRA antigen-specificity platform. Breadth was defined as the fraction of unique TCRs that were SARS-CoV-2-associated. Depth was defined as the fraction of total T cells that were SARS-CoV-2-associated. Using the MIRA data, every spike-specific TCR was mapped to the spike region that the TCR reacted to and assigned to either a CD4 or a CD8 class. Log10-transformed breadth and depth values were compared by one-way ANOVA with Sidak's multiple comparisons tests. The table comes from immuneACCESS by way of TCRdb, which keeps in-frame sequences with V and J called. Part of the clones is missing from these tables; in studies checked, under half for an unresolved V gene and the rest for unknown reasons. For V, J and clone size, that table is used; D and trimming come from the DNA. Counted in this sample were 100,000 to 150,000 clones; 80% to 90% of them appeared once. Clones ranked in the top ten supply around a quarter of the sample.

Broader findings and caveats from the paper: Nearly half of unique spike-specific TCRs reportedly recognized epitopes outside regions mutated in the B.1.351 and B.1.1.7 variants. Conclusions about previously exposed vaccinees are limited because only 6 or 7 AZD1222 recipients were SARS-CoV-2 seropositive at baseline. Participants were mostly white British and included more females than males, and it was suggested by the authors that clonal diversity may have been underestimated. No day 14 peak-response samples were available, so repertoires were characterized only after the peak T cell response. After two AZD1222 doses, spike-specific TCR breadth and depth were significantly higher than at day 0 and than in MenACWY recipients. Vaccine-associated CD4 TCRs spanned the whole spike protein, with dominant responses in regions 160-218 and 743-854. The 56-69-year group was small, and its depth increase did not reach significance, likely because of low power.

This clone showed up just once. The target of this receptor is not known. The input lacks base qualities; no much larger clone sits a single base away. The material was peripheral blood, obtained 28 days after the second AZD1222 dose. The sequence was collected from an adult who received the AZD1222 COVID-19 vaccine.

This receptor has the CDR3 CASVGGDLGNTIYF. At the DNA level, the sequence is TGTGCCAGCGTAGGGGGGGACCTCGGAAACACCATATATTTT. The chain joins TRBV28 to TRBJ1-3, and TRBD1 may be the D gene, going by 6 matching bases. As encoded in the germline V gene, CDR1 is MDHEN while CDR2 is SYDVKM. V is cut by 8 bases and J by 4 bases, and the space between the germline ends is 15 bases. From the cysteine through the phenylalanine, the CDR3 covers 14 amino acids. The entry retains the CDR3 DNA only, 42 bases that are in frame from base 1.